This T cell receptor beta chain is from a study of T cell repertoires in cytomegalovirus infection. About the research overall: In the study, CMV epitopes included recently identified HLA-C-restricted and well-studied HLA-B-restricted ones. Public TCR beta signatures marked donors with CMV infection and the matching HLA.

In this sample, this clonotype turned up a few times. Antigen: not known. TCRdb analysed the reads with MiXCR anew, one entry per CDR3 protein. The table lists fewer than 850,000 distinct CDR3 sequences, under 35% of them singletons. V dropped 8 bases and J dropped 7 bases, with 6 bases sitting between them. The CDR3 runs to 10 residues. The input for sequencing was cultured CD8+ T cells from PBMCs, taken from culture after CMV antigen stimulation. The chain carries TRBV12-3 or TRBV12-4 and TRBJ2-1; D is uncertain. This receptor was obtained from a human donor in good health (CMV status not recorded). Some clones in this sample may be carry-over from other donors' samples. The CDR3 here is CASGSNEQFF. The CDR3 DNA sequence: TGTGCCAGCGGTTCGAATGAGCAGTTCTTC.